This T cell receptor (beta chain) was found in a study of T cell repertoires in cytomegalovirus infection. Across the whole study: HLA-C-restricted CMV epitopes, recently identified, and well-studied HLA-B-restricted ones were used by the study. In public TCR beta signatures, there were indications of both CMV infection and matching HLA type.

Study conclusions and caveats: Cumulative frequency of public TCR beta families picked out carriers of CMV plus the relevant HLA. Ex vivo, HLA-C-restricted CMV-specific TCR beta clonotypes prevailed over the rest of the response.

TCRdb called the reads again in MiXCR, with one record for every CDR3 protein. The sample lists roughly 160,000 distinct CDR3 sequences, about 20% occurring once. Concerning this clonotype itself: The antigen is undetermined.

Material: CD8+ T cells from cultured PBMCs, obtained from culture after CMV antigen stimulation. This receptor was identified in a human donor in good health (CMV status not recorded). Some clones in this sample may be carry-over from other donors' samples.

Here the CDR3 reads CASSQQVLSGGYLFSTDTQYF. CDR3 in DNA: TGCGCCAGCAGCCAACAAGTTCTGAGCGGGGGTTACCTGTTTAGCACAGATACGCAGTATTTT. The rearrangement uses TRBV4-1 and TRBJ2-3, with 8 nucleotides matching TRBD2. The CDR3 extends over 21 amino acids. Trimming at V came to 2 bases and at J to 0 bases, leaving 19 bases not matched to a gene. CDR1 is MGHRA and CDR2 is YSYEKL in the germline V gene.